These 6 T cell receptor beta chains came from one sample sequenced in a study of cytomegalovirus exposure and HLA in healthy donors. This PCR relied on a set of 60 Vbeta primers and 13 Jbeta primers. The data were produced by immunoSEQ multiplex PCR, yet TCRdb's version contains in-frame clones alone and is incomplete. The sample has approximately 110,000 clones; approximately 76% are singletons. Sequenced input: PBMCs. The origin of the receptors is a woman in her forties or fifties in good health and CMV-seropositive.

This chain joins TRBV9 and TRBJ2-3; tentative D call: TRBD2 (5 bases). Germline CDR1 reads SGDLS; CDR2 reads YYNGEE. V shed 3 bases and J shed 5 bases, with 16 bases lying between them. CDR3 length: 15 amino acids. CDR3 coding DNA: TGTGCCAGCAGCGCCGATCGGGGTCTAGAAGATACGCAGTATTTT. It yields the protein CASSADRGLEDTQYF.

The chain links TRBV7-3 to TRBJ1-5; tentative D call: TRBD1 (6 bases). The CDR3 runs 16 residues. The germline gives CDR1 SGHTA, CDR2 FQGTGA. Between the trimmed V and J ends, which lost 5 bases and 8 bases, there was a span of 22 bases. The CDR3 DNA sequence: TGTGCCAGCAGCCTACCCAAGGGGGAGCTGTGGAAGCCCCAGCATTTT. Protein: CASSLPKGELWKPQHF.

The V gene is TRBV5-1, the J gene TRBJ2-7; 7 bases map to TRBD2. The CDR3 covers 15 residues. The J segment lost 3 bases and the V segment lost 0 bases, leaving 6 bases of the junction unmatched. The germline V gene encodes CDR1 SGHRS and CDR2 YFSETQ. The CDR3 is CASSLAAGGGYEQYF. Written as DNA, the CDR3 is TGCGCCAGCAGCTTGGCCGCAGGCGGGGGCTACGAGCAGTACTTC.

The chain employs TRBV2 and TRBJ2-3; 11 bases match TRBD1. Unmatched junction bases numbered 13, after V lost 7 bases and J lost 4 bases. This CDR3 is built from 17 residues. Germline CDR1 reads SNHLY; CDR2 reads FYNNEI. CDR3 protein: CASTLGQGDPGADTQYF. CDR3 DNA sequence: TGTGCCAGCACCTTGGGACAGGGGGATCCAGGGGCAGATACGCAGTATTTT.

The chain links TRBV5-4 to TRBJ2-5; 10 positions match TRBD2. The germline V gene encodes CDR1 SGHNT and CDR2 YYREEE (reference sequence). This CDR3 has 16 residues. V lost 4 bases and J lost 2; bases outside the gene matches: 8. The CDR3 loop reads CASSGGTSVDQETQYF. CDR3 sequence (DNA): TGTGCCAGCAGCGGGGGGACTAGCGTCGATCAAGAGACCCAGTACTTC.

This rearrangement joins TRBV11-2 to TRBJ2-3; 7 bases match TRBD2. From germline, CDR1 is SGHAT and CDR2 FQNNGV. V lost 3 bases and J lost 5; bases outside the gene matches: 5. The CDR3 is 14 amino acids. CDR3 bases: TGTGCCAGCAGCTTCAGCGGGATCGGAGATACGCAGTATTTT. Translation gives CASSFSGIGDTQYF.